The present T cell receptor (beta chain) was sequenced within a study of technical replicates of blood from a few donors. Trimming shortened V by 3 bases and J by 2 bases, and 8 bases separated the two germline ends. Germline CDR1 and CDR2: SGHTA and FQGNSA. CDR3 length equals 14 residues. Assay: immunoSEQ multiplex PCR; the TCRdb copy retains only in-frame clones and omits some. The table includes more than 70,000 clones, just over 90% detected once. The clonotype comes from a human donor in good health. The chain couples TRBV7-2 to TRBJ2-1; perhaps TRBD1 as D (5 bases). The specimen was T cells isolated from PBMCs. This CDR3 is CASSFQDTYNEQFF. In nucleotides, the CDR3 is TGTGCCAGCAGCTTCCAGGACACCTACAATGAGCAGTTCTTC.